A single sample gave rise to the 8 T cell receptor beta chains below, sequenced in a study of cytomegalovirus exposure and HLA in healthy donors (dated by TCRdb to 2016 to 2017). Receptor libraries were prepared by the immunoSEQ multiplex PCR assay. A mixture of 60 forward primers for TCR Vbeta segments and 13 reverse primers for TCR Jbeta segments was used in the multiplex PCR. The immuneACCESS repertoire file appears here via TCRdb, limited to in-frame rearrangements. These files lack a portion of the clones; in checked studies, under half of the deficit traces to unresolved V genes, and the cause of the others is not known. Recorded for this sample are roughly 100,000 clones; less than 9.5% of them occurred a single time. The ten most abundant clones make up just over 5% of the sample. The sequenced sample consisted of PBMCs. These receptors came from a man aged 45-65 years in good health and CMV-seropositive.

This clone has only a few counts. The V call is TRBV7-9, the J call TRBJ1-4; weak D call: TRBD1 (6 bases). Germline V gene data show CDR1 as SEHNR and CDR2 as FQNEAQ (reference sequence). CDR3 size: 14 residues. Trimming left V 5 bases short and J 0 bases short, with 7 bases between. DNA for the CDR3: TGTGCCAGCAGCAGGACAGCAACTAATGAAAAACTGTTTTTT. Encoded protein: CASSRTATNEKLFF.

This clone has only a few counts. This chain links TRBV10-3 with TRBJ2-1; TRBD1 matches at 9 bases. The germline V gene encodes CDR1 ENHRY and CDR2 SYGVKD. This CDR3 comprises 14 residues. V trimming: 5 bases; J trimming: 9 bases; junction bases outside the gene matches: 8. The CDR3, as DNA: TGTGCCATCAGTTTGGGACAGGGTTTTGTTGAGCAGTTCTTC. Protein sequence: CAISLGQGFVEQFF.

J is TRBJ1-5 and V is TRBV6-5, with TRBD1 matching 7 bases. The J segment lost 6 bases and the V segment lost 6 bases, leaving 5 bases of the junction unmatched. CDR3 length equals 13 residues. Germline loops: CDR1 MNHEY, CDR2 SVGAGI. The CDR3: CASRQTGSQPQHF. As DNA, the CDR3 is TGTGCCAGCAGGCAGACAGGGAGTCAGCCCCAGCATTTT.

This clone was counted between two and nine times. The chain couples TRBV4-2 to TRBJ2-4; tentatively, D is TRBD2 (6 bases). The CDR3 consists of 15 residues. The V and J ends lost 1 base and 7 bases respectively, with 14 bases between them. Per germline, CDR1 LGHNA and CDR2 YNFKEQ. CDR3 sequence reads: CASSQVTSGVNIQYF. The CDR3 nucleotides are TGTGCCAGCAGCCAAGTCACTTCGGGGGTGAACATTCAGTACTTC.

The chain uses TRBV7-8 and TRBJ2-3; 9 bases map to TRBD2. The CDR3 sequence is 17 residues long. CDR1 and CDR2 (germline): SGHVS, FQNEAQ. V lost 4 bases to trimming and J lost 0 bases; unmatched junction nucleotides: 8. CDR3 residues: CASSSPGGRVSTDTQYF. As DNA, the CDR3 is TGTGCCAGCAGCTCCCCTGGCGGGAGGGTTAGCACAGATACGCAGTATTTT.

This clone was counted only a few times. The chain has TRBV6-6 and TRBJ1-1; 9 nucleotides align to TRBD1. Looked up from germline, CDR1 is MNHNY and CDR2 is SVGAGI (reference sequence). The CDR3 length is 15 residues. The ends lost 4 bases at V and 3 bases at J; junction bases unmatched: 6. The CDR3 nucleotides are TGTGCCAGCAGTTCCACAGGGGGCAGGGACACTGAAGCTTTCTTT. Its translation: CASSSTGGRDTEAFF.

This clone was detected a few times. This chain links TRBV28 with TRBJ2-7; 9 bases agree with TRBD2. CDR1 is MDHEN and CDR2 is SYDVKM in the germline V gene. V lost 4 bases and J lost 1; bases outside the gene matches: 8. This CDR3 has 16 residues. The CDR3 nucleotides read TGTGCCAGCAGTTCCCCCGGACTAGCGCTATCCTACGAGCAGTACTTC. It translates to CASSSPGLALSYEQYF.

The J gene is TRBJ1-1, the V gene TRBV7-9, with D possibly being TRBD1 (5 bases). The CDR3 has 14 residues. Germline V CDR1 and CDR2: SEHNR, FQNEAQ (reference sequence). V lost 3 bases and J 4 bases, leaving 12 bases between the germline ends. The CDR3 sequence: CASSLAGWGTEAFF. CDR3 coding DNA: TGTGCCAGCAGCTTGGCAGGGTGGGGCACTGAAGCTTTCTTT.